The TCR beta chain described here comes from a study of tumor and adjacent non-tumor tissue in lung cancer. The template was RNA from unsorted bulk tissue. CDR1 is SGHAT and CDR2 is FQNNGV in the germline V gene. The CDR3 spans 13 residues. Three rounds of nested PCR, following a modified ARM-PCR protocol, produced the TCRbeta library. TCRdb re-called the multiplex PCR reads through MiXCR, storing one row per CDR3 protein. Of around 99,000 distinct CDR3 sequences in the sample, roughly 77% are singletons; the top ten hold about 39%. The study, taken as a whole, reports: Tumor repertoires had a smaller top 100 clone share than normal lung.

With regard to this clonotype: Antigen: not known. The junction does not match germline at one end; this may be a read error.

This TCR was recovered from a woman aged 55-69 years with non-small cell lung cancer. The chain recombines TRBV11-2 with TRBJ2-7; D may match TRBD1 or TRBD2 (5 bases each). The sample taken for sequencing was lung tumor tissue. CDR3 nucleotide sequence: TGTGCCAGCAGCTTGGACAAGGTGAGGGAGCAATACTTC. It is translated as CASSLDKVREQYF.